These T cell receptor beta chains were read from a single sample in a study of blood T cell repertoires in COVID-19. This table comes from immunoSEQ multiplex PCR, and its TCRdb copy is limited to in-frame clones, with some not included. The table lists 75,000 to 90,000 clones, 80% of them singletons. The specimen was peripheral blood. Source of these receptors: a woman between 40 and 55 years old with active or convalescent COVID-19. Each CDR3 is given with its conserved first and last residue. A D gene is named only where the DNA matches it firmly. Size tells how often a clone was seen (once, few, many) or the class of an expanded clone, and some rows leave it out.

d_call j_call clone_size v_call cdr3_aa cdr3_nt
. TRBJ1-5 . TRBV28 CASTTNNQPQHF TGTGCCAGCACCACTAACAATCAGCCCCAGCATTTT
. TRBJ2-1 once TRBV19 CASSAHQDYNEQFF TGTGCCAGTAGTGCCCACCAGGACTACAATGAGCAGTTCTTC
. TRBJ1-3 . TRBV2 CASSQDSSGNTIYF TGTGCCAGCAGTCAGGACAGCTCTGGAAACACCATATATTTT
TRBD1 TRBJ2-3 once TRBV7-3 CASSITGGYPTDTQYF TGTGCCAGCAGCATAACAGGGGGCTATCCCACAGATACGCAGTATTTT
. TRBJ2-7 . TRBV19 CASSSTGSYEQYF TGTGCCAGTAGCTCAACAGGGTCCTACGAGCAGTACTTC
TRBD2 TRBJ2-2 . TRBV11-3 CASSARTSGANTGELFF TGTGCCAGCAGCGCCCGGACTAGCGGGGCGAACACCGGGGAGCTGTTTTTT
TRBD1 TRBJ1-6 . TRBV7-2 CASSGRQGNSPLHF TGTGCCAGCAGCGGGCGACAGGGAAATTCACCCCTCCACTTT
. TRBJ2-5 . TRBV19 CASSIDQLRKETQYF TGTGCCAGTAGTATAGATCAGTTACGAAAAGAGACCCAGTACTTC
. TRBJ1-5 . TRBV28 CASSLSARIPGMYSNQPQHF TGTGCCAGCAGTTTATCGGCGCGGATCCCAGGGATGTATAGCAATCAGCCCCAGCATTTT
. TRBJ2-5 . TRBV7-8 CASSWDSKETQYF TGTGCCAGCAGCTGGGACTCGAAAGAGACCCAGTACTTC
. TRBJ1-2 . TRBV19 CASKGLTGQYGYTF TGTGCCAGTAAAGGGTTGACAGGACAGTATGGCTACACCTTC
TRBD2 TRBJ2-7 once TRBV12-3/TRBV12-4 CASTTSGRWEQYF TGTGCCAGCACTACTAGCGGGAGATGGGAGCAGTACTTC
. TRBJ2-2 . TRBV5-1 CASSLRGGSNTGELFF TGCGCCAGCAGCTTAAGAGGGGGTTCGAACACCGGGGAGCTGTTTTTT
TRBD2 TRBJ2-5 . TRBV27 CASSLFFLAGGQETQYF TGTGCCAGCAGTTTATTCTTTCTAGCGGGGGGACAAGAGACCCAGTACTTC
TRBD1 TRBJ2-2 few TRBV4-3 CASSQALGTGGFTGELFF TGCGCCAGCAGCCAAGCCCTGGGGACAGGGGGATTCACCGGGGAGCTGTTTTTT
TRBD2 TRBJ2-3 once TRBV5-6 CASSQGLADDTDTQYF TGTGCCAGCAGCCAAGGACTAGCGGACGACACAGATACGCAGTATTTT
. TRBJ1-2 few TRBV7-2 CASSSPNRRGYTF TGTGCCAGCAGCTCTCCAAACCGCCGGGGCTACACCTTC
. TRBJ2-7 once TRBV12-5 CASGLGNAGDEQYF TGTGCTAGTGGTTTGGGAAACGCAGGGGACGAGCAGTACTTC
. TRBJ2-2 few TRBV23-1 CASSQPVDGYTGELFF TGCGCCAGCAGTCAACCCGTCGACGGGTACACCGGGGAGCTGTTTTTT
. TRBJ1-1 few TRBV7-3 CASSLTGDTEAFF TGTGCCAGCAGCTTAACAGGGGACACTGAAGCTTTCTTT
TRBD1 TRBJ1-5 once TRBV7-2 CASSFRDRNQPQHF TGTGCCAGCAGCTTCAGGGACAGAAATCAGCCCCAGCATTTT